The 9 T cell receptor beta chains below were found in one sample sequenced in a study of blood T cell repertoires in COVID-19. TCRdb's table, derived via immunoSEQ multiplex PCR, lists solely in-frame clones and lacks some. Here the sample spans almost 200,000 clones, 70% to 80% being singletons. Sequencing was carried out using peripheral blood. The receptors here all came from a woman in her thirties or forties with COVID-19, enrolled during active disease.

This clone has just one count. This chain connects TRBV30 to TRBJ1-1, with a tentative D call TRBD1 (6 bases). V shed 2 bases and J shed 3 bases, with 10 bases lying between them. Germline V gene data show CDR1 as GTSNPN and CDR2 as SVGIG (reference sequence). The CDR3 is 13 amino acids. The CDR3 protein is CAWSYNRDTEAFF. CDR3 sequence (DNA): TGTGCCTGGAGTTATAACAGGGACACTGAAGCTTTCTTT.

The chain has TRBV5-1 and TRBJ1-3, with D uncertain. Trimming removed 3 bases at V and 8 bases at J, with 12 bases between. There are 13 residues in the CDR3. Germline V gene sequence: CDR1 SGHRS, CDR2 YFSETQ. The CDR3 DNA follows: TGCGCCAGCAGCTGGAGCGGTGTGGACACCATATATTTT. Amino acid sequence: CASSWSGVDTIYF. The full variable domain, completed using reference TRBV5-1 and TRBJ1-3, is KAGVTQTPRYLIKTRGQQVTLSCSPISGHRSVSWYQQTPGQGLQFLFEYFSETQRNKGNFPGRFSGRQFSNSRSEMNVSTLELGDSALYLCASSWSGVDTIYFGEGSWLTVV.

This rearrangement joins TRBV14 to TRBJ2-2, with 10 bases matching TRBD2. The CDR3 totals 15 residues. Unmatched junction bases numbered 0, after V lost 0 bases and J lost 5 bases. Germline V gene data show CDR1 as SGHDN and CDR2 as FVKESK. The CDR3, as DNA: TGTGCCAGCAGCCAAGAACTAGCGGGAACCGGGGAGCTGTTTTTT. This translates into CASSQELAGTGELFF.

The rearrangement joins TRBV19 to TRBJ2-6; TRBD1 aligns across 11 bases. The CDR3 spans 17 residues. Germline V gene lookup returns CDR1 LNHDA and CDR2 SQIVND (reference sequence). J was trimmed by 3 bases and V by 5 bases; bases with no gene match: 6. CDR3 nucleotide sequence: TGTGCCAGTAGTCCAAGGGACAGGGGGTTTGGGGCCAACGTCCTGACTTTC. Amino acid sequence: CASSPRDRGFGANVLTF. The variable domain in full, completed from reference TRBV19 and TRBJ2-6, reads DGGITQSPKYLFRKEGQNVTLSCEQNLNHDAMYWYRQDPGQGLRLIYYSQIVNDFQKGDIAEGYSVSREKKESFPLTVTSAQKNPTAFYLCASSPRDRGFGANVLTFGAGSRLTVL.

This CDR3 is CATSGGGRADEETQYF. CDR3 in DNA: TGTGCCACCAGTGGGGGGGGGAGGGCCGATGAAGAGACCCAGTACTTC. The rearrangement uses TRBV24-1 and TRBJ2-5; TRBD2 agrees at 7 bases. V was pared by 5 bases and J by 3 bases, with 11 bases of the junction left unmatched. CDR1 is KGHDR and CDR2 is SFDVKD in the germline V gene. The length of the CDR3 is 16 residues.

The chain recombines TRBV30 with TRBJ1-5; the D gene is possibly TRBD1 (5 bases). This CDR3 has 15 amino acids. The ends were cut back, 1 base at V and 2 bases at J, with 12 bases in the middle. The germline gives CDR1 GTSNPN, CDR2 SVGIG (reference sequence). The CDR3 sequence: CAWSAGAGRNQPQHF. Here the CDR3 DNA reads TGTGCCTGGAGTGCCGGGGCGGGGCGCAATCAGCCCCAGCATTTT.

V usage is TRBV4-2 and J usage is TRBJ2-3, with a possible D match to TRBD1 (6 bases). The CDR3 extends over 19 amino acids. Per the germline V gene, CDR1 is LGHNA and CDR2 is YNFKEQ. The V gene lost 0 bases and the J gene lost 4 bases, with 23 bases spanning the gap. The CDR3 loop is CASSQERRKGVRLSDTQYF. The CDR3, as DNA: TGTGCCAGCAGCCAAGAAAGGAGAAAGGGGGTGAGATTGTCAGATACGCAGTATTTT.

The V and J genes are TRBV3-1 (or the pseudogene TRBV3-2) and TRBJ1-2; D is possibly TRBD1 (6 bases). Germline CDR1 is LGHDT and CDR2 is YNNKEL (reference sequence). This CDR3 region has 12 residues. V lost 7 bases and J lost 4, with 10 bases in between. The CDR3 region has the DNA TGTGCCAGCACCTTAGGGGGCTATGGCTACACCTTC. As protein: CASTLGGYGYTF.

The table lists this clone with a few counts. The chain links TRBV7-3 to TRBJ2-3; perhaps TRBD2 as D (7 bases). The germline V and J ends were trimmed by 4 bases and 3 bases, with 14 bases remaining between them. The CDR3 is 15 residues long. Germline assignment: CDR1 SGHTA and CDR2 FQGTGA. CDR3 sequence: CASSSSGGWTDTQYF. As DNA, the CDR3 is TGTGCCAGCAGCTCCTCGGGGGGCTGGACAGATACGCAGTATTTT.